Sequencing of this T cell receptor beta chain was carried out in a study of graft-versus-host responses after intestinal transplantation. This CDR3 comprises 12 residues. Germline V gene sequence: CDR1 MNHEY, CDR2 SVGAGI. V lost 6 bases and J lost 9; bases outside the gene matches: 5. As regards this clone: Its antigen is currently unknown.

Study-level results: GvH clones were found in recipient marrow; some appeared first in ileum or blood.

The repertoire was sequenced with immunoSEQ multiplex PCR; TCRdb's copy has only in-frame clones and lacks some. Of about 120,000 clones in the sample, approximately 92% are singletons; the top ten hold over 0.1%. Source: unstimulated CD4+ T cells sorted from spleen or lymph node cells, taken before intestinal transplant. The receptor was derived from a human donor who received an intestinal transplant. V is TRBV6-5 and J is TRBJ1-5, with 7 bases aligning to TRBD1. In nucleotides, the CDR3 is TGTGCCAGCAGGCCAGGGGGAGGGCCCCAGCATTTT. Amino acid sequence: CASRPGGGPQHF.